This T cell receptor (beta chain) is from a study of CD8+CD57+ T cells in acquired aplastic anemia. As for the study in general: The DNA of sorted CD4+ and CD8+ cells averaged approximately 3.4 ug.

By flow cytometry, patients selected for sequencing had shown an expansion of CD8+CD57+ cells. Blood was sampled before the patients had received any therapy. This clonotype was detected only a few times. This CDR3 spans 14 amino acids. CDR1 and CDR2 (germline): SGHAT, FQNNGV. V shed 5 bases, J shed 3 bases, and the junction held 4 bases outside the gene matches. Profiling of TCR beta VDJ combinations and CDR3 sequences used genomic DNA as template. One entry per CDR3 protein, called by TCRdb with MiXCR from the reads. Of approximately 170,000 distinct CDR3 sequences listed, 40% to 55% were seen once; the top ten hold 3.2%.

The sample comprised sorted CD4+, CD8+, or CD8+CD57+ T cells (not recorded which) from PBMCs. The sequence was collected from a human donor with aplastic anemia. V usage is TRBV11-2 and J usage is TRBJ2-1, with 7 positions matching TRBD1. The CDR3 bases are TGTGCCAGCAGCCCGGACAGGCTCTACAATGAGCAGTTCTTC. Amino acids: CASSPDRLYNEQFF. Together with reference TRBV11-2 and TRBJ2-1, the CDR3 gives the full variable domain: EAGVAQSPRYKIIEKRQSVAFWCNPISGHATLYWYQQILGQGPKLLIQFQNNGVVDDSQLPKDRFSAERLKGVDSTLKIQPAKLEDSAVYLCASSPDRLYNEQFFGPGTRLTVL.